Sequencing of this T cell receptor beta chain was carried out in a study of blood T cell repertoires in COVID-19 (dated by TCRdb to 2020 to 2022). In terms of the full investigation: Samples from collaborators originated in the United States, Italy and Spain and spanned both the acute and convalescent phases of COVID-19. HLA class I and class II types, where available, came from metadata supplied by the sample provider rather than from assay-based typing. A de-identified subject ID, COVID-19 status, age in years and sex were almost always included in the sample metadata. Subjects who had been exposed to COVID-19, were actively infected with it, or had recovered from it provided the deeply sampled blood TCRbeta repertoires that made up the dataset. The material from the prospective study consisted of cDNA or gDNA derived from T cells, B-cell-depleted T cells, or PBMCs. Samples came from the ongoing ImmuneRACE study (first 160 participants) plus 1,254 subjects from 6 global collaborators. The repertoires were released in a freely available public database intended as a resource for research on the immune response to SARS-CoV-2. The study at large found these results: The quantity of clinical and demographic metadata differed by source and by participant and was supplied without curation.

Collaborating institutions collected whole blood in K2EDTA tubes following their own protocols. For TCRbeta analysis, collaborator samples were shipped as frozen whole blood, as isolated PBMCs, or as DNA extracted from either sample type. TCRbeta CDR3 regions were amplified from genomic DNA using the immunoSEQ Assay, a bias-controlled multiplex PCR. The authors' analysis ran thus. The number of nucleated cells in each sample was estimated by amplification of reference gene primers within the assay. To quantify the absolute abundance of each unique TCRbeta CDR3 rearrangement, sequence reads were collapsed and filtered. For each sample, productive Simpson clonality was calculated as the square root of Simpson's diversity index across productive rearrangements. TCRdb provides this immuneACCESS table in a form limited to in-frame rearrangements. Some clones are lacking; in checked studies, under half of them reflect an unresolved V gene, and why the rest are absent is not known. For V, J and clone size, that table is used; D and trimming come from the DNA. The sample has fewer than 110,000 clones on record, 75% to 90% of them singletons. The ten largest clones capture approximately 12% of the sample.

Turning to this clone: Its antigen is currently not known. No clone much larger than this one lies a single base away; base qualities are absent.

The sequenced sample was peripheral blood. This TCR derives from a human donor in a cohort sampled during active COVID-19.

The CDR3 reads CAGRSGAQETQYF. The base sequence is TGTGCCGGCCGCAGCGGGGCTCAAGAGACCCAGTACTTC. The chain links TRBV6-5 with TRBJ2-5; 7 bases in the junction line up with TRBD2. As encoded in the germline V gene, CDR1 is MNHEY while CDR2 is SVGAGI. Ends trimmed: V by 11 bases, J by 2 bases; bases unmatched to a gene: 8. The CDR3 contains 13 residues, cysteine and phenylalanine counted. Solely the CDR3 DNA is kept, with 39 bases framed from the first base.